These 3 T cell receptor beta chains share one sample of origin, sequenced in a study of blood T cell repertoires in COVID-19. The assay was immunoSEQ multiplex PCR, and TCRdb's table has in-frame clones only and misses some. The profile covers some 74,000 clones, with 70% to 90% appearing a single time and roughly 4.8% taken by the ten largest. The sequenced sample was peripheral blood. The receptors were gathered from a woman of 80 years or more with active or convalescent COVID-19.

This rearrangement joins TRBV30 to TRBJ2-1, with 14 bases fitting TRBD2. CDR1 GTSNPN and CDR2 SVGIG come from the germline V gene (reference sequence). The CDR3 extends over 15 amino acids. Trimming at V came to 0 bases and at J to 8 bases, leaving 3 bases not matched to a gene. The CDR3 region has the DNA TGTGCCTGGAGTGTACGGGGACTAGCGGGAGATGAGCAGTTCTTC. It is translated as CAWSVRGLAGDEQFF.

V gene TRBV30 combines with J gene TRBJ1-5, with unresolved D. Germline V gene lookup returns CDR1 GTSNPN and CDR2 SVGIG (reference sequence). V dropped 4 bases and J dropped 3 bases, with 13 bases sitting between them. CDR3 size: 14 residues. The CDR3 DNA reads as TGTGCCTGGAACCACGGAGGTCTCAATCAGCCCCAGCATTTT. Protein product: CAWNHGGLNQPQHF.

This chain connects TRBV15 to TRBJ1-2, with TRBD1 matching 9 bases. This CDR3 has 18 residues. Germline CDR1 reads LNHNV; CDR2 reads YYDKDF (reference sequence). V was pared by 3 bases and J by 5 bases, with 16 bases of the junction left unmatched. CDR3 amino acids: CATSSLYNDRGWWYGYTF. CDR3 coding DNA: TGTGCCACCAGCAGCCTTTACAACGACAGGGGGTGGTGGTATGGCTACACCTTC.